One sample yielded the 23 T cell receptor beta chains listed below, sequenced in a study of molecular identifiers for immune sequencing clone quantification. TCRdb used MiXCR to reprocess the PCR reads, holding one entry per CDR3 protein. The table lists tens of thousands of distinct CDR3 sequences, 17% of them singletons, with 0.8% to 1% in the top ten. What was sequenced was naive CD8+ T cells from blood, with Jurkat cell RNA spiked in. The subset here: FACS-sorted CD8+CD4-CCR7+CD45RA+ naive T cells. The receptors originated from a human donor in good health. Some libraries in this study had Jurkat cell RNA spiked in.

This clonotype has a count of ten or more. This chain links TRBV4-3 with TRBJ2-3, with 7 bases lining up with TRBD2. Germline CDR1 reads LGHNA; CDR2 reads YSLEER. V dropped 1 base and J dropped 5; count of bases not matched to a gene: 12. The CDR3 is 17 amino acids. The CDR3 spells CASSQGLFGRAKDTQYF. The CDR3, as DNA: TGCGCCAGCAGCCAAGGACTTTTTGGGAGGGCCAAAGATACGCAGTATTTT.

By its share, this clonotype is medium-sized. This chain joins TRBV7-9 and TRBJ2-7; 9 bases fit TRBD1. This CDR3 has 15 residues. J was trimmed by 6 bases and V by 5 bases; bases with no gene match: 11. The germline V gene has CDR1 SEHNR and CDR2 FQNEAQ (reference sequence). For the CDR3, the DNA is TGTGCCAGCAGCGGAGCGTCGGGACAGGGTTTCGAGCAGTACTTC. Its translation is CASSGASGQGFEQYF.

This clonotype was detected many times. The chain joins TRBV6-2 or TRBV6-3 to TRBJ2-3; TRBD2 aligns across 14 bases. The junction had 6 bases not matched to a gene; V was cut back by 4 bases and J by 6 bases. CDR1 is MNHEY, CDR2 SVGEGT, per germline. The CDR3 runs to 16 residues. The CDR3 DNA reads TGTGCCAGCAGTTGGGGACTAGCGGGGGCCGGGGATACGCAGTATTTT. It encodes CASSWGLAGAGDTQYF.

The sample holds many counts of this clonotype. The J gene is TRBJ2-3, the V gene TRBV12-3 or TRBV12-4; D unresolved. The CDR3 is 13 amino acids. With 0 bases removed from V and 2 bases from J, the gap between germline ends came to 3 bases. This CDR3 reads CASSLAVTDTQYF. The CDR3 DNA is TGTGCCAGCAGTTTAGCTGTCACAGATACGCAGTATTTT.

In the case of this clonotype: A much larger clone lies a single base off, so this may be a read error. The chain's CDR3 is CASSYVHTNTEAFF. In nucleotides, the CDR3 is TGTGCCAGCAGTTACGTTCACACGAACACTGAAGCTTTCTTT. The chain couples TRBV6-2 or TRBV6-3 to TRBJ1-1; D is ambiguous. This CDR3 has 14 amino acids. Trimming left V 2 bases short and J 1 base short, with 8 bases between. CDR1 is MNHEY and CDR2 is SVGEGT in the germline V gene.

This clonotype has at least ten counts. The V gene is TRBV27, the J gene TRBJ2-7, with 10 nucleotides matching TRBD1. Losses at the gene ends were 6 bases for V and 4 bases for J; bases not matched to a gene: 3. CDR3 size: 13 residues. Germline CDR1 and CDR2: MNHEY and SMNVEV (reference sequence). DNA for the CDR3: TGTGCCAGCAGAGTGGGACAGGGGTACGAGCAGTACTTC. Its protein is CASRVGQGYEQYF.

This clonotype has ten or more counts. The CDR3: CASSSLWDTIYNEQFF. The CDR3 DNA reads as TGTGCCAGCAGCTCACTTTGGGACACAATCTACAATGAGCAGTTCTTC. The chain combines TRBV11-2 with TRBJ2-1; D might be TRBD1 (6 bases). V lost 4 bases to trimming and J lost 3 bases, with 16 bases between them. CDR1 is SGHAT, CDR2 FQNNGV, per germline. CDR3 length: 16 residues.

This clonotype was seen at least ten times. V and J are TRBV6-6 and TRBJ2-5, with a possible D match to TRBD2 (5 bases). Germline values: CDR1 MNHNY, CDR2 SVGAGI (reference sequence). The CDR3 extends over 16 amino acids. The V end lost 2 bases, the J end lost 4 bases, and 17 bases lay between the germline ends. The CDR3 is CASSYTSGGWLETQYF. The CDR3 DNA reads as TGTGCCAGCAGTTACACGTCAGGAGGATGGTTAGAGACCCAGTACTTC.

This clonotype was recorded at least ten times. This chain joins TRBV24-1 and TRBJ1-1, with 9 positions matching TRBD1. Germline V gives CDR1 KGHDR, CDR2 SFDVKD. The CDR3 is 13 residues long. The trim removed 3 bases at V and 7 bases at J, leaving 2 bases unmatched. Here the CDR3 DNA reads TGTGCCACCAGTGATAGGGGACAGGGTGAAGCTTTCTTT. It encodes CATSDRGQGEAFF.

This clonotype was picked up one time. The chain uses TRBV19 and TRBJ2-3; 7 bases fit TRBD2. Trimming cost V 9 bases and J 1 base; bases outside gene matches: 16. Germline CDR1 and CDR2: LNHDA and SQIVND (reference sequence). The CDR3 has 17 residues. This chain's CDR3 is CASSLDAAGAGTDTQYF. Here the CDR3 DNA reads TGTGCCAGCAGCTTAGATGCGGCGGGAGCGGGCACAGATACGCAGTATTTT.

As regards this clonotype: A read error is possible here, since a much larger clone lies one base away. V is TRBV11-2 and J is TRBJ1-1; no firm D call. Trimming left V 1 base short and J 3 bases short, with 12 bases between. From germline, CDR1 is SGHAT and CDR2 FQNNGV. This CDR3 spans 15 amino acids. The CDR3 DNA reads as TGTGCCAGCAGCTTAGTAGTTTGCGGGGACACTGAAGCTTTCTTT. Translated, it gives CASSLVVCGDTEAFF.

This clonotype was picked up one time. The junction differs from germline at one of its ends, possibly a read error. The CDR3 DNA is TGTGCCAGCAGTTTCCGGGGAAGGGCAGAAGTTTTCTTT. This translates into CASSFRGRAEVFF. This chain joins TRBV28 and TRBJ1-1; D gene unclear. The CDR3 sequence is 13 residues long. Germline CDR1 reads MDHEN; CDR2 reads SYDVKM.

This clonotype was found many times. This chain links TRBV6-1 with TRBJ2-7; no clear D gene. The CDR3 spans 14 residues. Germline V gene sequence: CDR1 MNHNS, CDR2 SASEGT. Deletions cut 5 bases from V and 2 bases from J, with 13 bases between. The CDR3 is CASSSTWGPYEQYF. The CDR3, as DNA: TGTGCCAGCAGTTCGACATGGGGTCCCTACGAGCAGTACTTC.

About this clonotype itself: This clone may be a read error of a much larger clone one base away. This chain uses TRBV27 with TRBJ1-6; D is unresolved. Trimming cost V 4 bases and J 11 bases, with 9 bases left between them. Germline CDR1 is MNHEY and CDR2 is SMNVEV (reference sequence). The CDR3 runs to 12 residues. CDR3 in amino acids: CASSSGNPPLHF. CDR3 nucleotide sequence: TGTGCCAGCAGTTCTGGGAATCCACCCCTCCACTTT.

This clonotype occurred once. A much larger clone lies one base from this, so it may be a read error. The DNA of the CDR3 is TGCGGTGCTAGGGACATTTCCGCAACTAATGAAAAACTGTTTTTT. Encoded protein: CGARDISATNEKLFF. This chain joins TRBV20-1 and TRBJ1-4, with a tentative D call TRBD1 (6 bases). The CDR3 totals 15 residues. Germline lookup yields CDR1 DFQATT and CDR2 SNEGSKA (reference sequence).

This clonotype appeared many times. This chain's CDR3 is CASSLVVLDTQYF. The CDR3 DNA sequence: TGTGCCAGCAGCTTGGTCGTTCTCGATACGCAGTATTTT. V and J are TRBV7-9 and TRBJ2-3, with unresolved D. Germline V CDR1 and CDR2: SEHNR, FQNEAQ (reference sequence). The CDR3 extends over 13 amino acids. The germline V and J ends were trimmed by 3 bases and 6 bases, with 10 bases remaining between them.

This clonotype came up many times. The rearrangement links TRBV4-3 to TRBJ1-3; D is undetermined. The germline V gene has CDR1 LGHNA and CDR2 YSLEER. The length of the CDR3 is 14 residues. V gave up 0 bases and J gave up 4 bases, with 7 bases separating them. The CDR3: CASSQDSDGNTIYF. CDR3 DNA: TGCGCCAGCAGCCAAGATTCAGACGGAAACACCATATATTTT.

A single count supports this clonotype. This chain uses TRBV5-1 with TRBJ2-3, with 14 bases fitting TRBD2. V gave up 4 bases and J gave up 5 bases; unmatched junction bases: 6. CDR3 length equals 16 residues. Germline V gives CDR1 SGHRS, CDR2 YFSETQ. CDR3 amino acids: CASSTGLAGVEDTQYF. CDR3 in DNA: TGCGCCAGCAGCACGGGACTAGCGGGGGTGGAAGATACGCAGTATTTT.

This clonotype came up many times. An end of the junction does not agree with germline; a read error may underlie this. The chain employs TRBV28 and TRBJ2-5, with a tentative D call TRBD2 (6 bases). The length of the CDR3 is 15 residues. CDR1 and CDR2 (germline): MDHEN, SYDVKM. The DNA for the CDR3 is TGTGCCAGCAATTTAGGCGGGACGTACCAAGAGACCCAGTACTTC. This gives the protein CASNLGGTYQETQYF.

V usage is TRBV5-6 and J usage is TRBJ1-1, with D unclear. The CDR3 is 14 amino acids. V lost 4 bases, J lost 5 bases, and 15 bases lay in between. From germline, CDR1 is SGHDT and CDR2 YYEEEE. The CDR3 loop is CASSERLGVTEAFF. CDR3 nucleotides: TGTGCCAGCAGCGAACGGTTGGGCGTTACTGAAGCTTTCTTT.

Ten or more counts support this clonotype. The chain combines TRBV5-6 with TRBJ1-1, with D possibly being TRBD1 (6 bases). Deletions cut 4 bases from V and 0 bases from J, with 13 bases between. The CDR3 length is 15 residues. The germline V gene encodes CDR1 SGHDT and CDR2 YYEEEE. The CDR3 bases are TGTGCCAGCAGCCCTAGACAGGAAATGAACACTGAAGCTTTCTTT. Amino acids: CASSPRQEMNTEAFF.

On this clonotype: A much larger clonotype is one base distant, so this may be a read error. This rearrangement joins TRBV19 to TRBJ2-3; 8 nucleotides agree with TRBD1. The CDR3 is 13 residues long. Germline-derived CDR1 and CDR2 are LNHDA and SQIVND (reference sequence). The CDR3 bases are TGTGCCGACCACAGGGGGAGCACAGGTACGCAGTATTTT. Amino acid sequence: CADHRGSTGTQYF.

This sequence joins TRBV27 and TRBJ1-1; TRBD1 matches at 7 bases. The germline V gene encodes CDR1 MNHEY and CDR2 SMNVEV (reference sequence). V shed 8 bases and J 9 bases; nucleotides not matched to a gene: 15. This CDR3 has 14 residues. Written as DNA, the CDR3 is TGTGCCAGCCCATCCGACTGGGACAGCCATCAAGCTTTCTTT. This gives the protein CASPSDWDSHQAFF.